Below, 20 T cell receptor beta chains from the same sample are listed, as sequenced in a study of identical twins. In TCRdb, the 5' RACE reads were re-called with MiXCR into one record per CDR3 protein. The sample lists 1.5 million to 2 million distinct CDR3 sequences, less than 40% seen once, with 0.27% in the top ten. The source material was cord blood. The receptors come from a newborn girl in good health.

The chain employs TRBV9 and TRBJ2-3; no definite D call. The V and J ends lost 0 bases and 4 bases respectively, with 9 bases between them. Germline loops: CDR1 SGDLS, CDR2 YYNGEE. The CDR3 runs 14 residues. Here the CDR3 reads CASSVEIGADTQYF. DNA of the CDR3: TGTGCCAGCAGCGTAGAGATAGGCGCAGATACGCAGTATTTT.

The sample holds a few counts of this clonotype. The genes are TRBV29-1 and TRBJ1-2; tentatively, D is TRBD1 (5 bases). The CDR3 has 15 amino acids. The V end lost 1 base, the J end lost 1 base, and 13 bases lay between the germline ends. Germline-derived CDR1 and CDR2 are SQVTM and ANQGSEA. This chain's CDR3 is CSVEVIGGINYGYTF. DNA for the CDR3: TGCAGCGTTGAAGTTATTGGGGGGATTAACTATGGCTACACCTTC.

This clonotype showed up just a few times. For the CDR3, the DNA is TGCAGTGCTAGAGAACTTGACAATGAGCAGTTCTTC. Its translation: CSARELDNEQFF. The chain couples TRBV20-1 to TRBJ2-1, with D hard to call. The CDR3 has 12 residues. The V gene's germline CDR1 is DFQATT and CDR2 SNEGSKA (reference sequence). Trimming shortened V by 0 bases and J by 5 bases, and 5 bases separated the two germline ends.

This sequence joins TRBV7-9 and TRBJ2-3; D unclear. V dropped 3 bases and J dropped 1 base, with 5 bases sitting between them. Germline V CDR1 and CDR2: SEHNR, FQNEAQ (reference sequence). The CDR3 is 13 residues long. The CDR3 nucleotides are TGTGCCAGCAGCTTCGTACGCACAGATACGCAGTATTTT. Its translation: CASSFVRTDTQYF.

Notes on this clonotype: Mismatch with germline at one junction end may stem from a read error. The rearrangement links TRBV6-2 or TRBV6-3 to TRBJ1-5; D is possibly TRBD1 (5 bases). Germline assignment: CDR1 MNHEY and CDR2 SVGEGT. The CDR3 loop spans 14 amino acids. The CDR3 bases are TGTGCCAGCAGTCCGGGGGGGGTGAATCACCCCCAGCATTTT. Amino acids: CASSPGGVNHPQHF.

This chain's CDR3 is CASSLNSQLPYNEQYF. The DNA for the CDR3 is TGTGCCAGCAGCTTAAACTCCCAACTCCCATACAATGAGCAGTACTTC. The gene calls are TRBV7-2 and TRBJ2-1, with D unclear. The DNA end favors TRBJ2-7, so the J call may be wrong. The germline gives CDR1 SGHTA, CDR2 FQGNSA. This CDR3 contains 16 residues.

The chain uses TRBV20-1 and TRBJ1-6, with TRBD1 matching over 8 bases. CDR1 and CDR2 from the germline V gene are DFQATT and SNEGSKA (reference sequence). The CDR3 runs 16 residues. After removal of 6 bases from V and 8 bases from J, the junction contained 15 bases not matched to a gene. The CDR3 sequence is CSADSSWTGTYSPLHF. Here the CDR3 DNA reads TGCAGTGCCGATTCGTCCTGGACAGGGACGTATTCACCCCTCCACTTT.

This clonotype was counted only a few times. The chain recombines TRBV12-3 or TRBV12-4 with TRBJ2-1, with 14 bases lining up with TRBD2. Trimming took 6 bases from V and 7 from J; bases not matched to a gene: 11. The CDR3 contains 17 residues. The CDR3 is CASRLTSGGATGNEQFF. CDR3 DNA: TGTGCCAGCAGGCTGACTAGCGGGGGGGCCACGGGTAATGAGCAGTTCTTC.

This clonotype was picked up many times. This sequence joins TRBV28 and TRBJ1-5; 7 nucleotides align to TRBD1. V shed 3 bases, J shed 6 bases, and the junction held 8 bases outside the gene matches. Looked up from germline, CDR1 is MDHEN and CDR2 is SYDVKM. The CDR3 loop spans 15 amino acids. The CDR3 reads CASSLGRGIIQPQHF. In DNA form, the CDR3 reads TGTGCCAGCAGTTTGGGCAGGGGGATTATTCAGCCCCAGCATTTT.

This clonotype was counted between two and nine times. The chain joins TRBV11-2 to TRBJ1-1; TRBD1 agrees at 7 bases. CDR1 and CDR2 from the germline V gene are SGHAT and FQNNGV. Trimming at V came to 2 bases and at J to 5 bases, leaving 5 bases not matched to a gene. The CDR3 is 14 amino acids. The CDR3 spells CASSLIGGGTEAFF. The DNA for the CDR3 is TGTGCCAGCAGCTTAATAGGGGGCGGTACTGAAGCTTTCTTT.

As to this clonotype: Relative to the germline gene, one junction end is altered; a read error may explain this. The CDR3 sequence is CAGSYVGDTQYF. Here the CDR3 DNA reads TGTGCCGGCAGTTACGTGGGGGATACGCAGTATTTT. This chain links TRBV6-2 or TRBV6-3 with TRBJ2-3; D gene unclear. Germline assignment: CDR1 MNHEY and CDR2 SVGEGT. The CDR3 loop spans 12 amino acids.

The CDR3 loop reads CASSLPDIGTEAFF. CDR3 sequence (DNA): TGCGCCAGCAGCTTGCCCGACATCGGCACTGAAGCTTTCTTT. The rearrangement uses TRBV5-1 and TRBJ1-1; D is ambiguous. Germline V gene sequence: CDR1 SGHRS, CDR2 YFSETQ. Trimming took off 1 base at V and 4 bases at J, with 11 bases between the two ends. The CDR3 is made up of 14 amino acids.

The CDR3 DNA is TGCAGTGCTAGACCTGTGGAGGGGGCGGCCTACGAGCAGTACTTC. Residues: CSARPVEGAAYEQYF. The V and J genes are TRBV20-1 and TRBJ2-7; D may be TRBD1 (7 bases). Germline CDR1 reads DFQATT; CDR2 reads SNEGSKA (reference sequence). The CDR3 sequence is 15 residues long. V lost 2 bases and J 2 bases, leaving 16 bases between the germline ends.

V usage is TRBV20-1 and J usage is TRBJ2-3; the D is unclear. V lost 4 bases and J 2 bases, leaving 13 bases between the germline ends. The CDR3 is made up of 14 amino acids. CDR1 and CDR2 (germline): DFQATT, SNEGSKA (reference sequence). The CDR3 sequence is CSAKRRRHTDTQYF. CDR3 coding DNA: TGCAGTGCTAAGCGACGGAGACACACAGATACGCAGTATTTT.

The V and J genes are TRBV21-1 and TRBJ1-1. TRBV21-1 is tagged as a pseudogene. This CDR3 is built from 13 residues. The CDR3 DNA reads TGTGCCAGCACCGGTCGGCGAGGCACTGAAGCTTTCTTT. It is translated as CASTGRRGTEAFF.

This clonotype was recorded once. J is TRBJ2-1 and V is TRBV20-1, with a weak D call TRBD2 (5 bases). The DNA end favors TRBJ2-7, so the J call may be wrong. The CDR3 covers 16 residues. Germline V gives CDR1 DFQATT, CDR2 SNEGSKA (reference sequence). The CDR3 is CSASEKKAGSCNEQYF. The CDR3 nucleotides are TGCAGTGCTAGCGAAAAGAAGGCGGGCTCCTGCAATGAGCAGTACTTC.

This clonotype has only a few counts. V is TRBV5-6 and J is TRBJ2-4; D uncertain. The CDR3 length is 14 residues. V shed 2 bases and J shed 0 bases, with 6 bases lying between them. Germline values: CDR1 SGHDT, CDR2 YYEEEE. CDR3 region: CASSFGEAKNIQYF. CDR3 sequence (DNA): TGTGCCAGCAGCTTCGGAGAAGCCAAAAACATTCAGTACTTC.

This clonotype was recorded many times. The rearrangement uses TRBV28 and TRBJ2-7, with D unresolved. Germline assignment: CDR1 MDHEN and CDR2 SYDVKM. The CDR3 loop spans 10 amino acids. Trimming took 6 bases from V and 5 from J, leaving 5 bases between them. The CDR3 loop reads CASSLHEQYF. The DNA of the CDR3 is TGTGCCAGCAGCTTACACGAGCAGTACTTC.

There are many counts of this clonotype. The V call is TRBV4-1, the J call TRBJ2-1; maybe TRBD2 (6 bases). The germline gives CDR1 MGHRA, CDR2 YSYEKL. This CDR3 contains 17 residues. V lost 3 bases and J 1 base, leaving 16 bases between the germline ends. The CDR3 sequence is CASSHSPLAASYNEQFF. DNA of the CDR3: TGCGCCAGCAGCCATTCTCCTTTAGCGGCATCCTACAATGAGCAGTTCTTC.

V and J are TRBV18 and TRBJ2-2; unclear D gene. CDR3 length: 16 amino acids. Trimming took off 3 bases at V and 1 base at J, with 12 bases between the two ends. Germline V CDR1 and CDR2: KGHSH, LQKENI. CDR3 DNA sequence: TGTGCCAGCTCACCCCTTTGGGGAAAGAACACCGGGGAGCTGTTTTTT. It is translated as CASSPLWGKNTGELFF.